This T cell receptor (beta chain) was profiled in a study of T cells in Graves' hyperthyroidism and ophthalmopathy. TCR beta CDR3 regions were amplified from RNA. RT-PCR in the first round (using the HTBI primer set) targeted the TCR CDR3. From the multiplex PCR reads, TCRdb called clonotypes with MiXCR, one entry per CDR3 protein. This table has about 380,000 distinct CDR3 sequences, 18% appearing once. The diagnoses drew upon clinical symptoms, serum thyroxine and TRAb, thyroid ultrasound and orbital computed tomography. This clonotype has at least ten counts. This TCR was sampled from a man aged 18 to 29 with Graves' ophthalmopathy. Material: blood.

CDR3 sequence (DNA): TGCGCCAGCAGCTTGGGACGACAGGGTAAAACTGAAAAACTGTTTTTT. Its protein product is CASSLGRQGKTEKLFF. The chain combines TRBV5-1 with TRBJ1-4; 7 bases are a match to TRBD1. Germline V gene sequence: CDR1 SGHRS, CDR2 YFSETQ. The CDR3 is 16 residues long. Trimming at V came to 0 bases and at J to 7 bases, leaving 9 bases not matched to a gene. The variable domain in full, with the rest retrieved from reference TRBV5-1 and TRBJ1-4, is KAGVTQTPRYLIKTRGQQVTLSCSPISGHRSVSWYQQTPGQGLQFLFEYFSETQRNKGNFPGRFSGRQFSNSRSEMNVSTLELGDSALYLCASSLGRQGKTEKLFFGSGTQLSVL.